This entry describes one T cell receptor (beta chain). The antigen is unknown. Looked up from germline, CDR1 is SGHAT and CDR2 is FQNNGV. The CDR3 has 14 residues. This sample was taken from a study of CXCR3-negative and CXCR3-positive naive CD8 T cells. Through 5' RACE with UMI labels, the TRB cDNA libraries were prepared. TCRdb reprocessed the 5' RACE reads and reports one entry per CDR3 protein, with no DNA. The specimen's table records 140,000 to 150,000 distinct CDR3 sequences. The study's findings and limits: Between one naive subset and the other, surface CD5 was comparable, and TCR strength was inferred from TRB CDR3 properties. Relative to memory CD8+ cells, whose diversity was much lower, both naive subsets had comparably high diversity. CXCR3-positive naive cells had more hydrophobic TRB CDR3s than CXCR3-negative naive cells.

The chain employs TRBV11-2 and TRBJ2-2. The sequenced sample consisted of naive CXCR3+ CD8+ T cells from blood. This sample's subset: CD45RO-CCR7+CD27+CD95- naive CD8+ T cells expressing CXCR3 (TNR3+). The TCR was taken from a human donor in good health. Some clones in this sample may be carry-over from other donors' samples. CDR3 region: CASSPYSLTGELFF.